This TCR beta chain was documented in a study of beta chain features in type 1 diabetes. What was sequenced were expressed TCRB transcripts, since all of the isolated RNA had been reverse transcribed. The protocol was immunoSEQ multiplex PCR, while the TCRdb copy is restricted to in-frame clones and leaves out a portion. The sample has approximately 330,000 clones; more than 9.5% are singletons. Trimming removed 4 bases from V and 3 bases from J; junction bases left unmatched: 7. The CDR3 is made up of 16 amino acids. Germline CDR1 reads SGHTA; CDR2 reads FQGNSA. The V gene is TRBV7-2, the J gene TRBJ2-2; 8 nucleotides agree with TRBD1. The specimen sequenced was naive CD4+ T cells from blood. This clonotype originated in a woman aged 25 to 45 in good health. The CDR3 sequence is CASSSRDRRDTGELFF. The CDR3, as DNA: TGTGCCAGCAGCTCCCGGGACAGGCGGGACACCGGGGAGCTGTTTTTT.